This TCR beta chain was sequenced for a study of T cell changes during pregnancy in multiple sclerosis. Germline CDR1 reads SNHLY; CDR2 reads FYNNEI. V lost 4 bases and J 3 bases, leaving 6 bases between the germline ends. The CDR3 runs to 12 residues. Sequencing used immunoSEQ multiplex PCR; TCRdb keeps in-frame clones, though not all of them. The data hold around 78,000 clones, with approximately 93% observed a single time. The specimen was peripheral blood, collected in the second trimester of pregnancy. The receptor comes from a female donor with multiple sclerosis, enrolled in a pregnancy study. V and J are TRBV2 and TRBJ1-1; D is undetermined. The CDR3 spells CASSGQDTEAFF. The CDR3 DNA is TGTGCCAGCAGTGGGCAGGACACTGAAGCTTTCTTT. The complete variable domain, with remaining parts taken from reference TRBV2 and TRBJ1-1, reads EPEVTQTPSHQVTQMGQEVILRCVPISNHLYFYWYRQILGQKVEFLVSFYNNEISEKSEIFDDQFSVERPDGSNFTLKIRSTKLEDSAMYFCASSGQDTEAFFGQGTRLTVV.